The following is a TCR beta chain sequence with its context. Its target is not known. Sequence at one end of the junction differs from germline and may be a read error. Random-hexamer reverse transcription was applied to roughly 0.5 to 1 ug RNA. A multiplex approach, immunoSEQ multiplex PCR, amplified TCR beta CDR3 across 54 Vbeta and 13 Jbeta. TCRdb reanalysed the immunoSEQ multiplex PCR reads using MiXCR and keeps one entry per CDR3 protein. The top ten clones hold 0.15% of a sample with about 210,000 distinct CDR3 sequences, 85% to 95% of them seen once. This entry comes from a study of CD8 T cells in Susac syndrome. Study-wide results and limits: Regarding the TCR sequencing and HLA analysis, the study admitted that a relatively small number of individuals were involved.

CDR1 is MNHNS, CDR2 SASEGT, per germline. The CDR3 has 12 residues. J is TRBJ1-5 and V is TRBV6-1; D is uncertain. The sample comprised CD4+ T cells from PBMCs. The TCR sequence derives from a human donor with Susac syndrome. CDR3 coding DNA: TGTGCCATCAGTGAGTCCCCCCCCACCCAGCATTTT. Amino acids: CAISESPPTQHF.